Listed here are 26 T cell receptor beta chains from one sample, sequenced in a study of cytomegalovirus exposure and HLA in healthy donors. Vbeta (60) and Jbeta (13) primers were used in the PCR. Sequenced by immunoSEQ multiplex PCR; TCRdb stores in-frame clones only, minus some. The repertoire includes 150,000 or so clones, around 84% of them detected once, and 1.5% to 2.5% sits in the top ten. The sequenced sample was PBMCs. The receptors shown here come from a man aged 18 to 29 in good health and CMV-seronegative.

V and J are TRBV29-1 and TRBJ2-7; D ambiguous. Germline V gene sequence: CDR1 SQVTM, CDR2 ANQGSEA. The CDR3 loop spans 12 amino acids. Trimming cost V 4 bases and J 3 bases, with 10 bases left between them. The CDR3 loop is CSVVAQNYEQYF. The CDR3 DNA reads TGCAGCGTTGTGGCACAGAACTACGAGCAGTACTTC.

As to this clone: Other DNA sequences in the sample encode the same CDR3. The V call is TRBV5-1, the J call TRBJ1-2, with D possibly TRBD1 on 6 matching bases. The CDR3 runs to 14 residues. The V and J ends lost 0 bases and 2 bases respectively, with 8 bases between them. In germline, CDR1 is SGHRS, CDR2 YFSETQ. The CDR3 DNA sequence: TGCGCCAGCAGCTTGGGACAGGCCAACTATGGCTACACCTTC. Its translation: CASSLGQANYGYTF.

The chain joins TRBV2 to TRBJ2-3; possible D gene TRBD1, 8 bases. The CDR3 has 16 amino acids. In germline, CDR1 is SNHLY, CDR2 FYNNEI. V lost 3 bases, J lost 6 bases, and 19 bases lay in between. In nucleotides, the CDR3 is TGTGCCAGCAGTGAGCTTAGGACAGGGAGGGTGGATACGCAGTATTTT. Translation: CASSELRTGRVDTQYF.

This clone has only one observation. The chain has TRBV6-5 and TRBJ2-3; 9 positions agree with TRBD1. V was pared by 2 bases and J by 1 base, with 1 base of the junction left unmatched. Germline V CDR1 and CDR2: MNHEY, SVGAGI. The CDR3 extends over 15 amino acids. The DNA of the CDR3 is TGTGCCAGCAGTTACACAGGGGGCCGCACAGATACGCAGTATTTT. It is translated as CASSYTGGRTDTQYF.

The chain employs TRBV28 and TRBJ2-7; a weak D match, TRBD1 (6 bases). Germline CDR1 is MDHEN and CDR2 is SYDVKM. The length of the CDR3 is 15 residues. V was cut by 4 bases and J by 3 bases, with 16 bases left in between. Here the CDR3 DNA reads TGTGCCAGCAGTTCGAACACAGGGTCCTTCTACGAGCAGTACTTC. Encoded protein: CASSSNTGSFYEQYF.

The J gene is TRBJ2-1, the V gene TRBV6-4; 7 positions agree with TRBD2. V shed 5 bases, J shed 7 bases, and the junction held 8 bases outside the gene matches. The CDR3 spans 14 residues. Germline-derived CDR1 and CDR2 are MRHNA and SNTAGT. The CDR3: CASSTGRAGNEQFF. The CDR3 DNA reads TGTGCCAGCAGTACGGGAAGAGCGGGGAATGAGCAGTTCTTC.

V is TRBV4-3 and J is TRBJ2-1; perhaps TRBD1 as D (5 bases). CDR3 length: 17 residues. Germline CDR1 LGHNA, CDR2 YSLEER. The V and J ends lost 0 bases and 0 bases respectively, with 12 bases between them. CDR3 sequence (DNA): TGCGCCAGCAGCCAAGAATGGGGCGGTAGCTCCTACAATGAGCAGTTCTTC. It is translated as CASSQEWGGSSYNEQFF.

This chain joins TRBV7-9 and TRBJ1-4, with 7 bases that match TRBD1. This CDR3 spans 17 amino acids. The trim removed 5 bases at V and 5 bases at J, leaving 14 bases unmatched. Germline CDR1 SEHNR, CDR2 FQNEAQ (reference sequence). The DNA for the CDR3 is TGTGCCAGCAGCGCGCAACGAGGACAGGAAAGGAATGAAAAACTGTTTTTT. Its translation is CASSAQRGQERNEKLFF. Full variable domain (rest looked up from reference TRBV7-9 and TRBJ1-4): DTGVSQNPRHKITKRGQNVTFRCDPISEHNRLYWYRQTLGQGPEFLTYFQNEAQLEKSRLLSDRFSAERPKGSFSTLEIQRTEQGDSAMYLCASSAQRGQERNEKLFFGSGTQLSVL.

The chain uses TRBV7-8 and TRBJ1-3, with D perhaps TRBD1 (6 bases). With 5 bases removed from V and 5 bases from J, the gap between germline ends came to 19 bases. The CDR3 runs to 16 residues. Germline assignment: CDR1 SGHVS and CDR2 FQNEAQ. CDR3 region: CASSQRGGAGRNTIYF. CDR3 nucleotides: TGTGCCAGCAGCCAAAGGGGGGGCGCGGGAAGAAACACCATATATTTT.

This clone was found a few times. V gene TRBV5-1 combines with J gene TRBJ1-1; D call uncertain. CDR1 is SGHRS and CDR2 is YFSETQ in the germline V gene. Trimming took 4 bases from V and 6 from J, leaving 10 bases between them. The CDR3 sequence is 12 residues long. CDR3 coding DNA: TGCGCCAGCAGCCCTCTTCTCGCTGAAGCTTTCTTT. Translated: CASSPLLAEAFF.

This clone was recorded a few times. The chain is built from TRBV1 and TRBJ1-1. TRBV1 is termed a pseudogene. The CDR3 spans 13 residues. In DNA, the CDR3 is TGCACCAGCAGCCAAGATTCGGGGACTGAAGCTTTCTTT. Encoded protein: CTSSQDSGTEAFF.

The CDR3 protein is CASRQGAGEKLFF. DNA for the CDR3: TGTGCCAGCAGACAGGGGGCCGGTGAAAAACTGTTTTTT. The chain carries TRBV6-5 and TRBJ1-4; 9 bases agree with TRBD1. V shed 6 bases, J shed 7 bases, and the junction held 3 bases outside the gene matches. From germline, CDR1 is MNHEY and CDR2 SVGAGI. CDR3 length: 13 amino acids.

V usage is TRBV28 and J usage is TRBJ1-2; 10 bases agree with TRBD1. The germline gives CDR1 MDHEN, CDR2 SYDVKM. The CDR3 consists of 14 residues. Trimming removed 2 bases from V and 4 bases from J; junction bases left unmatched: 1. CDR3 in amino acids: CASSLDRGPYGYTF. The CDR3 nucleotides are TGTGCCAGCAGTTTAGACAGGGGGCCCTATGGCTACACCTTC.

This clone was seen once. V and J are TRBV14 and TRBJ2-2, with TRBD1 matching over 7 bases. The CDR3 has 17 amino acids. Trimming took 4 bases from V and 0 from J; bases not matched to a gene: 8. Looked up from germline, CDR1 is SGHDN and CDR2 is FVKESK. In nucleotides, the CDR3 is TGTGCCAGCAGCCTGACGGGACAGCGGTCGAACACCGGGGAGCTGTTTTTT. It codes for CASSLTGQRSNTGELFF.

In its sample, this clone was seen a few times. The chain has TRBV7-9 and TRBJ2-7; weak D call: TRBD2 (6 bases). The germline V gene encodes CDR1 SEHNR and CDR2 FQNEAQ (reference sequence). CDR3 size: 13 residues. The V end lost 0 bases, the J end lost 4 bases, and 7 bases lay between the germline ends. The CDR3 loop reads CASSLAGRYEQYF. DNA of the CDR3: TGTGCCAGCAGCTTAGCCGGGAGATACGAGCAGTACTTC.

The V and J genes are TRBV10-3 and TRBJ2-1; 9 bases align to TRBD1. This CDR3 is built from 14 residues. V gave up 5 bases and J gave up 6 bases; unmatched junction bases: 5. In germline, CDR1 is ENHRY, CDR2 SYGVKD. The CDR3 DNA follows: TGTGCCATCAGTTCCGGGACAGGGCTCAATGAGCAGTTCTTC. Translating gives CAISSGTGLNEQFF.

This sequence joins TRBV19 and TRBJ2-2; D may be TRBD2 (5 bases). CDR1 and CDR2 (germline): LNHDA, SQIVND (reference sequence). The CDR3 contains 13 residues. V was trimmed by 7 bases and J by 5 bases, leaving 11 bases between them. CDR3 coding DNA: TGTGCCAGTACCCCCCGGGGAACCGGGGAGCTGTTTTTT. Its translation: CASTPRGTGELFF. Variable domain in full (rest from reference TRBV19 and TRBJ2-2): DGGITQSPKYLFRKEGQNVTLSCEQNLNHDAMYWYRQDPGQGLRLIYYSQIVNDFQKGDIAEGYSVSREKKESFPLTVTSAQKNPTAFYLCASTPRGTGELFFGEGSRLTVL.

The sample holds one count of this clone. V and J are TRBV7-9 and TRBJ2-7; the D gene is possibly TRBD2 (6 bases). Germline V lookup: CDR1 SEHNR, CDR2 FQNEAQ (reference sequence). This CDR3 is 14 amino acids long. Trimming stripped 6 bases from V and 2 bases from J, with 14 bases between. CDR3 region: CASRSLGGTYEQYF. The CDR3 DNA reads as TGTGCCAGCAGGTCCCTCGGGGGAACCTACGAGCAGTACTTC. Variable domain in full (rest from reference TRBV7-9 and TRBJ2-7): DTGVSQNPRHKITKRGQNVTFRCDPISEHNRLYWYRQTLGQGPEFLTYFQNEAQLEKSRLLSDRFSAERPKGSFSTLEIQRTEQGDSAMYLCASRSLGGTYEQYFGPGTRLTVT.

The V call is TRBV7-9, the J call TRBJ2-7; 11 bases agree with TRBD1. The CDR3 is 15 residues long. Trimming removed 5 bases from V and 4 bases from J; junction bases left unmatched: 7. Germline CDR1 is SEHNR and CDR2 is FQNEAQ (reference sequence). The CDR3 DNA follows: TGTGCCAGCAGCCGACCCGGACAGGGGGCTTACGAGCAGTACTTC. Translation gives CASSRPGQGAYEQYF.

This clone was observed a single time. The chain couples TRBV2 to TRBJ2-5; 13 bases line up with TRBD2. The CDR3 sequence is 15 residues long. The germline V gene has CDR1 SNHLY and CDR2 FYNNEI. The junction had 2 bases not matched to a gene; V was cut back by 6 bases and J by 1 base. The CDR3 nucleotides are TGTGCCAGCAGATGGACTAGCGGGGGCCAAGAGACCCAGTACTTC. This sequence encodes CASRWTSGGQETQYF.

V is TRBV2 and J is TRBJ2-7; 9 bases line up with TRBD1. The CDR3 loop spans 15 amino acids. Per the germline V gene, CDR1 is SNHLY and CDR2 is FYNNEI. The ends lost 7 bases at V and 6 bases at J; junction bases unmatched: 13. CDR3 region: CASTPRGTGRREQYF. The CDR3 DNA follows: TGTGCCAGCACCCCAAGGGGGACAGGGCGACGCGAGCAGTACTTC.

This clone has a handful of counts. V usage is TRBV28 and J usage is TRBJ1-2; D is possibly TRBD1 (5 bases). CDR1 and CDR2 from the germline V gene are MDHEN and SYDVKM. The V end was cut by 5 bases, the J end by 1 base, with 11 bases between. The CDR3 has 14 residues. The CDR3 protein is CASSPLDSNYGYTF. Here the CDR3 DNA reads TGTGCCAGCAGTCCACTCGACAGTAACTATGGCTACACCTTC.

The chain uses TRBV18 and TRBJ1-5, with TRBD1 matching over 8 bases. CDR3 size: 14 residues. Germline CDR1 and CDR2: KGHSH and LQKENI. The J segment lost 2 bases and the V segment lost 3 bases, leaving 0 bases of the junction unmatched. The DNA for the CDR3 is TGTGCCAGCTCACCGACAGGGGGCAATCAGCCCCAGCATTTT. Translated: CASSPTGGNQPQHF. Complete variable domain (other parts from reference TRBV18 and TRBJ1-5): NAGVMQNPRHLVRRRGQEARLRCSPMKGHSHVYWYRQLPEEGLKFMVYLQKENIIDESGMPKERFSAEFPKEGPSILRIQQVVRGDSAAYFCASSPTGGNQPQHFGDGTRLSIL.

The count of this clone is one. The chain carries TRBV5-1 and TRBJ2-6; possibly TRBD1 for D (6 bases). There are 15 residues in the CDR3. V lost 5 bases, J lost 0 bases, and 9 bases lay in between. CDR1 SGHRS and CDR2 YFSETQ come from the germline V gene. The CDR3 DNA follows: TGCGCCAGCAGAACAGGGTTCTCTGGGGCCAACGTCCTGACTTTC. Translated, it gives CASRTGFSGANVLTF.

This clone was counted between two and nine times. The chain is built from TRBV5-6 and TRBJ2-1, with 7 bases fitting TRBD1. The CDR3 is 15 residues long. Looked up from germline, CDR1 is SGHDT and CDR2 is YYEEEE. J gave up 6 bases and V 0 bases, and 6 bases lay outside the gene matches. CDR3 sequence: CASSLGQGVGNEQFF. CDR3 nucleotide sequence: TGTGCCAGCAGCTTGGGACAGGGAGTCGGCAATGAGCAGTTCTTC.

The gene calls are TRBV5-4 and TRBJ2-1, with 12 bases fitting TRBD2. Per the germline V gene, CDR1 is SGHNT and CDR2 is YYREEE (reference sequence). Trimming removed 2 bases from V and 9 bases from J; junction bases left unmatched: 6. The CDR3 has 15 amino acids. As DNA, the CDR3 is TGTGCCAGCAGCTTCGGGACTAGCGGGTTGGGTGAGCAGTTCTTC. This encodes CASSFGTSGLGEQFF. Using reference TRBV5-4 and TRBJ2-1 for the parts outside the CDR3, the full variable domain is ETGVTQSPTHLIKTRGQQVTLRCSSQSGHNTVSWYQQALGQGPQFIFQYYREEENGRGNFPPRFSGLQFPNYSSELNVNALELDDSALYLCASSFGTSGLGEQFFGPGTRLTVL.